Listed below are T cell receptor beta chains from one sample, sequenced in a study of blood T cell repertoires in COVID-19. Profiled with immunoSEQ multiplex PCR; TCRdb holds only in-frame clones, not every one. The sample yields tens of thousands of clones, roughly 82% seen once. The specimen sequenced was peripheral blood. These TCRs come from a human donor in a cohort sampled during active COVID-19. Both conserved end residues are part of each CDR3. A D gene is named only where the DNA matches it firmly.

D gene	CDR3 length	V gene	J gene	CDR3 protein	CDR3 DNA
.	19	TRBV4-1	TRBJ2-1	CASSPKGGGSGLSYNEQFF	TGCGCCAGCAGCCCGAAGGGGGGGGGTAGCGGTCTCTCCTACAATGAGCAGTTCTTC
.	15	TRBV6-5	TRBJ1-5	CASSYSVTTNQPQHF	TGTGCCAGCAGTTACTCGGTCACAACCAATCAGCCCCAGCATTTT
TRBD1	16	TRBV18	TRBJ1-2	CASSPGTGATNYGYTF	TGTGCCAGCTCACCAGGGACAGGGGCTACTAACTATGGCTACACCTTC
TRBD2	16	TRBV5-1	TRBJ2-3	CASSLGAGVVADTQYF	TGCGCCAGCAGCTTGGGGGCGGGAGTCGTGGCAGATACGCAGTATTTT
.	13	TRBV10-1	TRBJ2-1	CASERDSNNEQFF	TGCGCCAGCGAAAGGGACTCAAACAATGAGCAGTTCTTC
.	16	TRBV5-6	TRBJ1-4	CASTLMGLGTNEKLFF	TGTGCCAGCACCTTGATGGGGCTCGGGACTAATGAAAAACTGTTTTTT
.	13	TRBV5-1	TRBJ1-1	CASSSGQNTEAFF	TGCGCCAGCAGCTCAGGACAGAACACTGAAGCTTTCTTT
TRBD1	14	TRBV29-1	TRBJ1-5	CSARTGDGNQPQHF	TGCAGCGCCCGGACAGGGGACGGCAATCAGCCCCAGCATTTT
TRBD1	16	TRBV7-2	TRBJ2-4	CASSLGGTGRGNIQYF	TGTGCCAGCAGCTTAGGGGGGACAGGGCGAGGGAACATTCAGTACTTC
.	13	TRBV6-6	TRBJ1-4	CASRDKTNEKLFF	TGTGCCAGCAGGGACAAAACTAATGAAAAACTGTTTTTT
TRBD1	14	TRBV19	TRBJ2-7	CASSWTGRGSEQYF	TGTGCCAGTAGTTGGACAGGGAGAGGAAGCGAGCAGTACTTC
TRBD1	15	TRBV7-7	TRBJ2-1	CASSPRTGTYNEQFF	TGTGCCAGCAGCCCGAGGACAGGGACGTACAATGAGCAGTTCTTC
.	16	TRBV18	TRBJ2-7	CASSPDIGAGGYEQYF	TGTGCCAGCTCACCCGACATCGGGGCCGGGGGCTACGAGCAGTACTTC
.	18	TRBV5-8	TRBJ1-5	CASSFPSGRGGYGQPQHF	TGTGCCAGCAGCTTCCCCTCAGGTAGAGGGGGTTACGGTCAGCCCCAGCATTTT
TRBD2	13	TRBV2	TRBJ2-7	CATQGTSGYEQYF	TGTGCCACCCAAGGGACTAGCGGATACGAGCAGTACTTC
.	16	TRBV19	TRBJ2-6	CASSIMGTSGANVLTF	TGTGCCAGTAGTATAATGGGGACTTCTGGGGCCAACGTCCTGACTTTC
TRBD1	14	TRBV19	TRBJ2-2	CASSGQANTGELFF	TGTGCCAGTAGTGGACAGGCGAACACCGGGGAGCTGTTTTTT
TRBD1	15	TRBV24-1	TRBJ2-5	CATSANGQGGETQYF	TGTGCCACCAGCGCCAACGGACAGGGAGGAGAGACCCAGTACTTC
.	13	TRBV11-1	TRBJ2-5	CASSFGQGETQYF	TGTGCCAGCAGCTTTGGTCAGGGGGAGACCCAGTACTTC
.	14	TRBV7-2	TRBJ1-2	CASSLNGGGYGYTF	TGTGCCAGCAGCTTAAATGGGGGCGGCTATGGCTACACCTTC
TRBD1	14	TRBV18	TRBJ1-1	CASSTLTGDTEAFF	TGTGCCAGCTCAACATTGACAGGGGACACTGAAGCTTTCTTT
.	14	TRBV18	TRBJ2-3	CASSPRTETDTQYF	TGTGCCAGCTCACCACGGACAGAGACAGATACGCAGTATTTT
TRBD1	15	TRBV30	TRBJ1-4	CAWSPLTGHNEKLFF	TGTGCCTGGAGTCCCTTGACAGGGCATAATGAAAAACTGTTTTTT
.	11	TRBV20-1	TRBJ1-1	CSATSNTEAFF	TGCAGTGCTACCTCGAACACTGAAGCTTTCTTT
TRBD1	15	TRBV6-5	TRBJ2-7	CASSYFRTGGFEQYF	TGTGCCAGCAGTTACTTCCGGACAGGGGGCTTCGAGCAGTACTTC
.	11	TRBV5-1	TRBJ2-3	CASSSADTQYF	TGCGCCAGCAGCTCTGCAGATACGCAGTATTTT
.	13	TRBV28	TRBJ2-1	CASSLYLLGFQFF	TGTGCCAGCAGTTTATACCTCCTCGGTTTTCAGTTCTTC
TRBD1	16	TRBV2	TRBJ1-6	CASRWDRGNDNSPLHF	TGTGCCAGCAGGTGGGACAGGGGAAACGATAATTCACCCCTCCACTTT
TRBD2	16	TRBV6-2/TRBV6-3	TRBJ2-5	CASSYSGGLGEETQYF	TGTGCCAGCAGTTACTCGGGGGGGTTGGGTGAAGAGACCCAGTACTTC
.	12	TRBV5-1	TRBJ2-1	CASSLAADEQFF	TGCGCCAGCAGCTTAGCTGCGGATGAGCAGTTCTTC
TRBD2	14	TRBV5-6	TRBJ2-7	CASRLSGGNYEQYF	TGTGCCAGCAGGTTGAGCGGGGGGAACTACGAGCAGTACTTC
.	14	TRBV5-1	TRBJ2-7	CASSLTGDSYEQYF	TGCGCCAGCAGCTTAACGGGAGATAGCTACGAGCAGTACTTC
.	17	TRBV7-2	TRBJ1-1	CASSLDRPRNGNTEAFF	TGTGCCAGCAGCTTAGATCGGCCCAGGAATGGGAACACTGAAGCTTTCTTT
.	20	TRBV4-2	TRBJ1-3	CASSHGGLGEGLTSGNTIYF	TGTGCCAGCAGCCACGGTGGCTTAGGGGAAGGCCTGACCTCTGGAAACACCATATATTTT
.	14	TRBV27	TRBJ1-1	CASSLIGRGTEAFF	TGTGCCAGCAGTTTAATCGGGAGGGGGACTGAAGCTTTCTTT
TRBD2	15	TRBV7-2	TRBJ2-3	CASSLPLAGGDTQYF	TGTGCCAGCAGCTTACCTTTAGCGGGAGGGGATACGCAGTATTTT
TRBD1	17	TRBV6-1	TRBJ1-2	CASSEAPPIQGAYGYTF	TGTGCCAGCAGTGAAGCACCCCCAATACAGGGGGCCTATGGCTACACCTTC
.	13	TRBV9	TRBJ1-6	CASSVADNSPLHF	TGTGCCAGCAGCGTAGCTGATAATTCACCCCTCCACTTT
TRBD1	15	TRBV12-5	TRBJ2-1	CASARTGGILGEQFF	TGTGCTAGTGCCCGGACAGGGGGGATCCTAGGGGAGCAGTTCTTC
.	16	TRBV7-9	TRBJ2-3	CASSLNARDSTDTQYF	TGTGCCAGCAGTTTAAACGCCAGGGATTCCACAGATACGCAGTATTTT
.	13	TRBV3-1/TRBV3-2	TRBJ1-2	CASSHAQDYGYTF	TGTGCCAGCAGCCATGCTCAGGACTATGGCTACACCTTC
TRBD1	15	TRBV30	TRBJ1-6	CAWRAGTGGNSPLHF	TGTGCCTGGAGGGCGGGGACAGGGGGTAATTCACCCCTCCACTTT
.	12	TRBV2	TRBJ2-7	CAMQGIGYEQYF	TGTGCCATGCAGGGAATCGGCTACGAGCAGTACTTC
.	16	TRBV5-4	TRBJ2-4	CASSLGGTIAKNIQYF	TGTGCCAGCAGCTTGGGCGGAACCATAGCCAAAAACATTCAGTACTTC
TRBD1	16	TRBV4-3	TRBJ1-4	CASSLGTGGLSEKLFF	TGCGCCAGCAGCCTAGGGACAGGGGGATTGAGTGAAAAACTGTTTTTT
TRBD2	13	TRBV11-2	TRBJ2-3	CASRRSSGRTQYF	TGTGCCAGCAGACGCTCTAGCGGGAGGACGCAGTATTTT